The 24 T cell receptor beta chains below come from one sample, sequenced in a study of blood T cell repertoires in COVID-19 (dated by TCRdb to the early 2020s). Libraries were prepared through the immunoSEQ multiplex PCR assay. Sourced from immuneACCESS, this table was stored by TCRdb with only in-frame sequences that have V and J called. A share of the clones is absent; for the studies checked, an unresolved V gene accounts for under half, and the remainder has no known explanation. This sample lists 400,000 to 550,000 clones; 87% were detected once. The leading ten clones occupy around 1.8% of the sample. The sequencing sample was made of PBMCs or T cells enriched from blood (not recorded which). These receptors originate from a woman aged 18-29 years with acute COVID-19.

In the case of this clone: Distinct nucleotide sequences in the sample also encode this CDR3. The genes are TRBV9 and TRBJ2-7; possible D gene TRBD2, 5 bases. CDR3 size: 13 residues. Germline values: CDR1 SGDLS, CDR2 YYNGEE. Trimming pared 3 bases from V and 0 bases from J, leaving 7 bases between. The CDR3 region has the DNA TGTGCCAGCAGCGCCCGGGACTCCTACGAGCAGTACTTC. It yields the protein CASSARDSYEQYF.

The gene calls are TRBV11-2 and TRBJ1-3, with unresolved D. Germline CDR1 SGHAT, CDR2 FQNNGV. Deletions cut 8 bases from V and 0 bases from J, with 11 bases between. The CDR3 totals 14 residues. Here the CDR3 reads CASGLSISGNTIYF. CDR3 DNA: TGTGCCAGCGGACTGTCTATCTCTGGAAACACCATATATTTT.

The chain links TRBV5-1 to TRBJ2-4; 10 bases are shared with TRBD1. The germline V gene encodes CDR1 SGHRS and CDR2 YFSETQ. V shed 4 bases, J shed 7 bases, and the junction held 5 bases outside the gene matches. CDR3 length: 14 residues. DNA of the CDR3: TGCGCCAGCAGCGCCGGGACAGGGGTGAACATTCAGTACTTC. This encodes CASSAGTGVNIQYF. The variable domain in full, with the rest retrieved from reference TRBV5-1 and TRBJ2-4, is KAGVTQTPRYLIKTRGQQVTLSCSPISGHRSVSWYQQTPGQGLQFLFEYFSETQRNKGNFPGRFSGRQFSNSRSEMNVSTLELGDSALYLCASSAGTGVNIQYFGAGTRLSVL.

The chain recombines TRBV12-3 or TRBV12-4 with TRBJ1-1, with D uncertain. CDR3 length: 13 amino acids. Between the trimmed V and J ends, which lost 3 bases and 1 base, there was a span of 6 bases. In DNA form, the CDR3 reads TGTGCCAGCAGTTTCTCAGAGAACACTGAAGCTTTCTTT. This codes for CASSFSENTEAFF.

To note about this clone: The junction and the germline gene differ at one end; a read error may be behind it. This chain uses TRBV4-2 with TRBJ2-5; D remains unclear. Germline V gives CDR1 LGHNA, CDR2 YNFKEQ. The CDR3 sequence is 14 residues long. CDR3 coding DNA: TGTGCCAGCAGCAAAGATATAGGTAGCAAGACCCAGTACTTC. Protein: CASSKDIGSKTQYF.

There are a few counts of this clone. The chain joins TRBV3-1 (or the pseudogene TRBV3-2) to TRBJ2-3; TRBD1 matches at 10 bases. The CDR3 totals 15 residues. J was trimmed by 9 bases and V by 3 bases; bases with no gene match: 9. Germline CDR1 and CDR2: LGHDT and YNNKEL (reference sequence). In DNA form, the CDR3 reads TGTGCCAGCAGCCAGGGGACAGGGGTAGCGACGACGCAGTATTTT. Translation gives CASSQGTGVATTQYF.

The sample holds one count of this clone. The genes are TRBV7-2 and TRBJ2-3; D is perhaps TRBD1 (6 bases). Germline-derived CDR1 and CDR2 are SGHTA and FQGNSA. Trimming stripped 4 bases from V and 10 bases from J, with 12 bases between. The CDR3 is 12 amino acids. CDR3 sequence reads: CASSSQRGSQYF. The CDR3 bases are TGTGCCAGCAGCTCCCAGAGGGGGTCGCAGTATTTT.

The rearrangement uses TRBV4-1 and TRBJ2-1, with 8 bases identical to TRBD2. Germline CDR1 MGHRA, CDR2 YSYEKL. Unmatched junction bases numbered 13, after V lost 0 bases and J lost 9 bases. CDR3 length: 17 amino acids. This chain's CDR3 is CASSQELSGGDSVEQFF. In DNA, the CDR3 is TGCGCCAGCAGCCAAGAATTAAGCGGGGGTGACTCTGTTGAGCAGTTCTTC.

The chain has TRBV29-1 and TRBJ2-1; D unresolved. Looked up from germline, CDR1 is SQVTM and CDR2 is ANQGSEA. The CDR3 spans 13 residues. The germline V and J ends were trimmed by 4 bases and 5 bases, with 12 bases remaining between them. The CDR3 loop reads CSVGLIQNNEQFF. The CDR3 nucleotides are TGCAGCGTTGGACTGATTCAAAACAATGAGCAGTTCTTC.

The V and J genes are TRBV6-5 and TRBJ2-3; 9 bases match TRBD2. The V gene end was trimmed by 6 bases and the J gene end by 0 bases; junction bases not matched to a gene: 4. Per the germline V gene, CDR1 is MNHEY and CDR2 is SVGAGI. This CDR3 is built from 15 residues. The CDR3 DNA reads as TGTGCCAGCAGCCTCACTAGCGGGAGCACAGATACGCAGTATTTT. Translation gives CASSLTSGSTDTQYF.

This clone was recorded only once. V is TRBV11-2 and J is TRBJ2-1, with D possibly matching TRBD1 (6 bases). V shed 0 bases and J shed 6 bases, with 12 bases lying between them. Germline values: CDR1 SGHAT, CDR2 FQNNGV. This CDR3 region has 15 residues. The DNA for the CDR3 is TGTGCCAGCAGCTTAGAGTCAGGGGCTCGCAATGAGCAGTTCTTC. This encodes CASSLESGARNEQFF.

The chain is built from TRBV7-9 and TRBJ2-3; TRBD2 matches 8 bases. Losses at the gene ends were 6 bases for V and 6 bases for J; bases not matched to a gene: 11. CDR3 size: 15 residues. Germline assignment: CDR1 SEHNR and CDR2 FQNEAQ (reference sequence). The CDR3 bases are TGTGCCAGCAGTCCAATGGCGGGGGGATGGGATACGCAGTATTTT. Its translation is CASSPMAGGWDTQYF.

The chain links TRBV4-1 to TRBJ2-2; D perhaps matches TRBD1 (6 bases). The CDR3 sequence is 13 residues long. The germline CDR1 and CDR2 sequences are MGHRA and YSYEKL. Between the trimmed V and J ends, which lost 0 bases and 9 bases, there was a span of 8 bases. CDR3: CASSQDQGWELFF. The CDR3 bases are TGCGCCAGCAGCCAAGATCAGGGGTGGGAGCTGTTTTTT.

CDR3 residues: CASSYRGQGWGETQYF. CDR3 sequence (DNA): TGTGCCAGCAGTTATAGGGGACAGGGGTGGGGAGAGACCCAGTACTTC. The chain joins TRBV6-2 or TRBV6-3 to TRBJ2-5; the match to TRBD1 covers 10 bases. Germline V lookup: CDR1 MNHEY, CDR2 SVGEGT. The CDR3 spans 16 residues. V was pared by 3 bases and J by 4 bases, with 8 bases of the junction left unmatched.

This sequence joins TRBV29-1 and TRBJ2-1, with 11 bases that match TRBD2. V trimming: 6 bases; J trimming: 4 bases; junction bases outside the gene matches: 11. The CDR3 length is 16 residues. The germline V gene encodes CDR1 SQVTM and CDR2 ANQGSEA. The DNA for the CDR3 is TGCAGCGTGGGGACTAGCGGTAAAGTCGTTTACAATGAGCAGTTCTTC. Translating it yields CSVGTSGKVVYNEQFF.

The chain employs TRBV3-1 (or the pseudogene TRBV3-2) and TRBJ1-2; D gene uncertain. The CDR3 has 16 residues. CDR1 LGHDT and CDR2 YNNKEL come from the germline V gene (reference sequence). The ends were cut back, 4 bases at V and 3 bases at J, with 18 bases in the middle. This CDR3 reads CASSPSRGGRHYGYTF. The CDR3 bases are TGTGCCAGCAGCCCCTCCCGGGGAGGGCGGCACTATGGCTACACCTTC.

The chain combines TRBV19 with TRBJ2-1, with D maybe TRBD1 (6 bases). V shed 9 bases and J shed 9 bases, with 27 bases lying between them. This CDR3 comprises 16 residues. The germline CDR1 and CDR2 sequences are LNHDA and SQIVND (reference sequence). The CDR3 DNA reads as TGTGCCAGCACCCAGACAGGTCAGGGTTCTAGAGGTGAGCAGTTCTTC. Translated, it gives CASTQTGQGSRGEQFF.

This sequence joins TRBV18 and TRBJ2-1, with 12 bases fitting TRBD2. The germline gives CDR1 KGHSH, CDR2 LQKENI. The CDR3 is 16 residues long. The trim removed 5 bases at V and 6 bases at J, leaving 8 bases unmatched. The CDR3 is CASSSTASGGANEQFF. The CDR3 DNA is TGTGCCAGCTCATCCACCGCTAGCGGGGGGGCCAATGAGCAGTTCTTC.

This clone showed up just a few times. In nucleotides, the CDR3 is TGTGCCAGCACACGCACATCCTATGGCTACACCTTC. The encoded protein is CASTRTSYGYTF. The rearrangement uses TRBV28 and TRBJ1-2; the D is unclear. Trimming stripped 7 bases from V and 4 bases from J, with 10 bases between. The CDR3 totals 12 residues. From germline, CDR1 is MDHEN and CDR2 SYDVKM.

This rearrangement joins TRBV6-5 to TRBJ1-5; 7 bases map to TRBD1. The germline V gene encodes CDR1 MNHEY and CDR2 SVGAGI. The CDR3 has 15 residues. J gave up 4 bases and V 4 bases, and 7 bases lay outside the gene matches. CDR3 sequence (DNA): TGTGCCAGCAGTTCCCAGGGGGTCTTTAATCAGCCCCAGCATTTT. It codes for CASSSQGVFNQPQHF.

The rearrangement joins TRBV11-2 to TRBJ1-1; D is unresolved. The CDR3 loop spans 15 amino acids. CDR1 and CDR2 from the germline V gene are SGHAT and FQNNGV. V dropped 1 base and J dropped 5 bases, with 14 bases sitting between them. Here the CDR3 reads CASSLVPGSSTEAFF. The CDR3 bases are TGTGCCAGCAGCTTAGTTCCGGGATCGTCAACTGAAGCTTTCTTT.

The chain has TRBV9 and TRBJ2-7; possibly TRBD1 for D (6 bases). The CDR3 is 13 residues long. V was pared by 3 bases and J by 2 bases, with 9 bases between. Looked up from germline, CDR1 is SGDLS and CDR2 is YYNGEE. As DNA, the CDR3 is TGTGCCAGCAGCGGGACAGCTACCTACGAGCAGTACTTC. Translation: CASSGTATYEQYF.

The rearrangement links TRBV7-2 to TRBJ2-1, with 7 positions matching TRBD1. The germline V gene has CDR1 SGHTA and CDR2 FQGNSA. The CDR3 runs to 14 residues. V lost 8 bases, J lost 0 bases, and 4 bases stayed unmatched. Here the CDR3 DNA reads TGTGCCAGCCGTCGGGACAGCTCCTACAATGAGCAGTTCTTC. This sequence encodes CASRRDSSYNEQFF.

J is TRBJ1-1 and V is TRBV6-5; D remains unclear. Germline CDR1 reads MNHEY; CDR2 reads SVGAGI. CDR3 length: 15 amino acids. With 7 bases removed from V and 5 bases from J, the gap between germline ends came to 20 bases. This CDR3 reads CASTLLGEGVTEAFF. DNA for the CDR3: TGTGCCAGCACCCTACTCGGGGAGGGAGTTACTGAAGCTTTCTTT.